This T cell receptor (beta chain) is drawn from a study of blood T cell repertoires in COVID-19. Study-wide context: COVID-19 samples collected from the United States, Italy and Spain covered acute and convalescent phases. From T cells, B-cell-depleted T cells, or PBMCs came the material, which was cDNA or gDNA.

CDR3 length: 15 residues. Generated by immunoSEQ multiplex PCR, the TCRdb table keeps only in-frame clones and is missing some. The sample consists of tens of thousands of clones, around 85% of them appearing once. This chain joins TRBV21-1 and TRBJ2-7; TRBD2, as called in the table, went unchecked against the DNA. TRBV21-1 is noted as a pseudogene. The sequence was collected from a man aged 80 or over with acute or convalescent COVID-19. Sequenced input: peripheral blood. In DNA, the CDR3 is TGTGCCAGCAGCAAGAAGCGGGGGGAGTTCAGGGAGCAGTACTTC. It is translated as CASSKKRGEFREQYF.